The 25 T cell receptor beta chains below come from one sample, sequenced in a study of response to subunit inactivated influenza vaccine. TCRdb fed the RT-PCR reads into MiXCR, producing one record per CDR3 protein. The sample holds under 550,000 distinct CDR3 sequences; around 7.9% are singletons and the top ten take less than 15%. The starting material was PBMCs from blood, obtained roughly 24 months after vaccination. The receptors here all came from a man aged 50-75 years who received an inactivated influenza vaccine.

The CDR3 DNA sequence: TGTGCCATACAACGACTAGCGGGAGGAGACGAGCAGTACTTC. Protein sequence: CAIQRLAGGDEQYF. The V gene is TRBV10-3, the J gene TRBJ2-7, with 13 bases fitting TRBD2. This CDR3 comprises 14 residues. J was trimmed by 5 bases and V by 9 bases; bases with no gene match: 7. Germline V gene lookup returns CDR1 ENHRY and CDR2 SYGVKD.

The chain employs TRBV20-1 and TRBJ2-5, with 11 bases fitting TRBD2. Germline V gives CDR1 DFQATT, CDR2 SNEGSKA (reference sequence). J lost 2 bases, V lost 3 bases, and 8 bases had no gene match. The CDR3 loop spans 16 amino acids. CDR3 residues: CSASSGGAETQETQYF. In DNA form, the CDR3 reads TGCAGTGCTAGTAGCGGGGGGGCCGAAACACAAGAGACCCAGTACTTC.

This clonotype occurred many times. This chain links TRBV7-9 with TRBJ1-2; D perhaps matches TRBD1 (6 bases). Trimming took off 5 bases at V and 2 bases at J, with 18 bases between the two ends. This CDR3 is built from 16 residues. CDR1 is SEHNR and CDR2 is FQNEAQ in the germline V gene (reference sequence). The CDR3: CASSPSGGLPNYGYTF. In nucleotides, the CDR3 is TGTGCCAGCAGCCCATCCGGGGGCCTACCAAACTATGGCTACACCTTC.

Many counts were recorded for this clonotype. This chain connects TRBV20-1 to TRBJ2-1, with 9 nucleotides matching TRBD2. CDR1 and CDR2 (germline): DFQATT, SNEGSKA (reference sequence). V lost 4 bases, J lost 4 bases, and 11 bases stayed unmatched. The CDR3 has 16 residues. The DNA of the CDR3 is TGCAGTGCTATCGGATCCGGCGGGGGGGAGTACAATGAGCAGTTCTTC. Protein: CSAIGSGGGEYNEQFF.

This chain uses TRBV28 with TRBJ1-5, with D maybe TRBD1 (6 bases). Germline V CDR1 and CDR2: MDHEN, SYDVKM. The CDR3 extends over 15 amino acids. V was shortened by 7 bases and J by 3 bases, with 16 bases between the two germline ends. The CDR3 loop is CASTYGGQHNQPQHF. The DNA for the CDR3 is TGTGCCAGCACCTATGGTGGACAGCACAATCAGCCCCAGCATTTT.

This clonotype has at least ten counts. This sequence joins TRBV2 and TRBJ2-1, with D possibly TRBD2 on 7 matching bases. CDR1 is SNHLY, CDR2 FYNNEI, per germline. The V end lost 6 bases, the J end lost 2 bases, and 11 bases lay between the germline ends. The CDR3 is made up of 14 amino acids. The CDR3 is CASRRGGTYNEQFF. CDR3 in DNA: TGTGCCAGCAGAAGGGGGGGGACCTACAATGAGCAGTTCTTC.

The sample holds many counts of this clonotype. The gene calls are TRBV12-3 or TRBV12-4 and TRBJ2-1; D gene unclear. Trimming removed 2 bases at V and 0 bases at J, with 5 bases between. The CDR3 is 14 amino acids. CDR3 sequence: CASSLPGSYNEQFF. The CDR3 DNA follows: TGTGCCAGCAGTTTACCAGGCTCCTACAATGAGCAGTTCTTC.

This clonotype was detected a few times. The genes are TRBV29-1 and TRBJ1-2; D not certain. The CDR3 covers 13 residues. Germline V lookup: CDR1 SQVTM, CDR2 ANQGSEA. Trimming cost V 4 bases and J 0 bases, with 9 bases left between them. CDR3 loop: CSVAAGSNYGYTF. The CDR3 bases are TGCAGCGTTGCGGCAGGATCTAACTATGGCTACACCTTC.

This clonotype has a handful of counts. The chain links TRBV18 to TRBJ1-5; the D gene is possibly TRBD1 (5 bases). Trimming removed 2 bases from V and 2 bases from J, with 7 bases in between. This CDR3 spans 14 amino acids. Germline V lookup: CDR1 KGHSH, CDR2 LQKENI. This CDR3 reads CASSPVRGNQPQHF. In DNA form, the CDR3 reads TGTGCCAGCTCACCAGTCAGGGGCAATCAGCCCCAGCATTTT.

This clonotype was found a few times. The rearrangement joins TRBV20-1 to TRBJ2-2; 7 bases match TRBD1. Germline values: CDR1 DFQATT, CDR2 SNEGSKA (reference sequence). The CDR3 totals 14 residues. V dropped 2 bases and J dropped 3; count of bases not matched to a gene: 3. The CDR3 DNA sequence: TGCAGTGCTAGAACGGGACAGTACACCGGGGAGCTGTTTTTT. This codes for CSARTGQYTGELFF.

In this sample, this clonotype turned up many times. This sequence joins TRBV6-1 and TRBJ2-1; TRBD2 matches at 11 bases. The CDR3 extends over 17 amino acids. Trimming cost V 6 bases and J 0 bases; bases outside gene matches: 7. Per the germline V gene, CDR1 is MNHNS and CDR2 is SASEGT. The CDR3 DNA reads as TGTGCCAGCAGACCGGGACTAGCGGACTTCTCCTACAATGAGCAGTTCTTC. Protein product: CASRPGLADFSYNEQFF.

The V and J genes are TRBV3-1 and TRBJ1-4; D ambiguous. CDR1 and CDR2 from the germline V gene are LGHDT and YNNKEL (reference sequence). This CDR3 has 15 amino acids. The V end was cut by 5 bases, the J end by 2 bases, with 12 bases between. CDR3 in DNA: TGTGCCAGCAGCTTACGAACGGGTACTAATGAAAAACTGTTTTTT. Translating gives CASSLRTGTNEKLFF.

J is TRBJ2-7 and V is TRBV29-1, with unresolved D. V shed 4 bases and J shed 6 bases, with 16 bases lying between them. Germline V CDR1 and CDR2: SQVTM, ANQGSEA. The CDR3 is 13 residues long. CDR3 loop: CSVARPLSGEQYF. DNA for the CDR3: TGCAGCGTTGCTCGGCCCCTATCGGGCGAGCAGTACTTC.

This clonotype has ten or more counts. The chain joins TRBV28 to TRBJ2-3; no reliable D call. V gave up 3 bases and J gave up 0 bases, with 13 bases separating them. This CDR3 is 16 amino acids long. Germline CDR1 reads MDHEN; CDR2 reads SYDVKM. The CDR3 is CASSFGSFTSTDTQYF. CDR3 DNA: TGTGCCAGCAGTTTCGGTAGCTTTACTAGCACAGATACGCAGTATTTT.

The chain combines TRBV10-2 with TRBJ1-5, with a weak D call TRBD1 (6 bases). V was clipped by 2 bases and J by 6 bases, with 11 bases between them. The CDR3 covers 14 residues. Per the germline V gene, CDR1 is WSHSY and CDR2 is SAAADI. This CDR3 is CASSEQLQGQPQHF. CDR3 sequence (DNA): TGCGCCAGCAGTGAGCAATTACAGGGTCAGCCCCAGCATTTT.

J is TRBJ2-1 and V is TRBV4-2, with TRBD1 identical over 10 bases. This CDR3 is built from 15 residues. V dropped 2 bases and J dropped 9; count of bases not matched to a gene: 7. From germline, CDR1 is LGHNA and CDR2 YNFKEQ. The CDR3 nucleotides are TGTGCCAGCAGCCAACTTGACAGGGGGCAGAGTGAGCAGTTCTTC. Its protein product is CASSQLDRGQSEQFF.

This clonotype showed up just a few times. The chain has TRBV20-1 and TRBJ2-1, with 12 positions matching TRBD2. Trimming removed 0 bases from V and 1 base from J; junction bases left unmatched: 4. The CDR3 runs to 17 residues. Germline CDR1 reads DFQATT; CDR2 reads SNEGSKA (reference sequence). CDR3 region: CSARDASGRASYNEQFF. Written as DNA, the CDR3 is TGCAGTGCTAGAGATGCTAGCGGGAGGGCATCCTACAATGAGCAGTTCTTC.

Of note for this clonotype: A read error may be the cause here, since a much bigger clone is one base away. The CDR3 region is CAISVGGTQEIYGCTF. In nucleotides, the CDR3 is TGTGCCATCAGTGTCGGAGGGACGCAGGAGATCTATGGCTGCACCTTC. The rearrangement uses TRBV10-3 and TRBJ1-2, with a weak D call TRBD1 (5 bases). The CDR3 covers 16 residues. CDR1 is ENHRY and CDR2 is SYGVKD in the germline V gene.

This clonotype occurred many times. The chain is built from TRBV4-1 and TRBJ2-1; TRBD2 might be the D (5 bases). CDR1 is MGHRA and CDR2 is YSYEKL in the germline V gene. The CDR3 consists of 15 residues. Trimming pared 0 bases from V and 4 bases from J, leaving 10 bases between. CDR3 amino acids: CASSQDPRGYNEQFF. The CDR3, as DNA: TGCGCCAGCAGCCAAGATCCCCGGGGATACAATGAGCAGTTCTTC.

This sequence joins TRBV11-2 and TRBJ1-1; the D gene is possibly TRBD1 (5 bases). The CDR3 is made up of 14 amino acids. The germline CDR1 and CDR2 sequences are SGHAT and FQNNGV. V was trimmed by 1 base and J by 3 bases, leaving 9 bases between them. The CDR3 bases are TGTGCCAGCAGCTTAGCGGGGGATCACACTGAAGCTTTCTTT. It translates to CASSLAGDHTEAFF.

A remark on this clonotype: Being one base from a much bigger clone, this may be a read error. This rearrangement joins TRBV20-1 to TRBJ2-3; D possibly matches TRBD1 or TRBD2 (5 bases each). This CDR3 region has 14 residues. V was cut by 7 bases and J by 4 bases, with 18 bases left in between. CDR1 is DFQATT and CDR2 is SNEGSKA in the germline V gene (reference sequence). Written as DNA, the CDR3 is TGCAGTGGTTCGACAGAGGGAGCGTCAGATACGCAGTATTTT. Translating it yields CSGSTEGASDTQYF.

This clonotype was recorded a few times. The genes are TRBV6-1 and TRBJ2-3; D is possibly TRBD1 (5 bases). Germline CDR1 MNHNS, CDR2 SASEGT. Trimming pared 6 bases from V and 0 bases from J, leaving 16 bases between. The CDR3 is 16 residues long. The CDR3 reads CASRGPTRRSTDTQYF. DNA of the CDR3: TGTGCCAGCAGGGGGCCTACAAGGAGAAGCACAGATACGCAGTATTTT.

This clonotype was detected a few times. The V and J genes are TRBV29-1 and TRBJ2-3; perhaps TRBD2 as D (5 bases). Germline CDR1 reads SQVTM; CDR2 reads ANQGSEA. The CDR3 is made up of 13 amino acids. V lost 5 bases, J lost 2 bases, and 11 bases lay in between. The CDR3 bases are TGCAGCGTTAAGCGACTACACACAGATACGCAGTATTTT. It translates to CSVKRLHTDTQYF.

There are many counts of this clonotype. DNA for the CDR3: TGTGCCAGCAGCTTCGGACTAGCGGGCACAGATACGCAGTATTTT. Encoded protein: CASSFGLAGTDTQYF. This chain links TRBV7-2 with TRBJ2-3; 10 positions agree with TRBD2. Germline values: CDR1 SGHTA, CDR2 FQGNSA. CDR3 size: 15 residues. V gave up 3 bases and J gave up 1 base; unmatched junction bases: 1.

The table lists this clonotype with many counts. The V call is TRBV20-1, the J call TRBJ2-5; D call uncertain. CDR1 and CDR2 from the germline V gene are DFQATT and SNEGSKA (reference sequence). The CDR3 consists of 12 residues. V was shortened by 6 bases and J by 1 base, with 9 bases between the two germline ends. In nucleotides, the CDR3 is TGCAGTGCCGTGGGCAGCCAAGAGACCCAGTACTTC. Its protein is CSAVGSQETQYF.